This T cell receptor (beta chain) was recovered during a study of shared clonotypes between healthy human individuals. Study-wide findings and caveats: Few donors restricted represented genetic and exposure-history diversity. Relative to their counterparts shared across all four donors, non-shared clonotypes exhibited diminished generation probabilities.

Repertoires were generated with immunoSEQ multiplex PCR, while TCRdb's copy carries only in-frame clones and drops some. The top ten hold around 0.13% of the sample, which has some 2,100,000 clones, roughly 95% seen once. The germline CDR1 and CDR2 sequences are MNHNS and SASEGT. The CDR3 length is 14 residues. V was trimmed by 5 bases and J by 3 bases, leaving 11 bases between them. A word on this clone: Its antigen is unknown.

The genes are TRBV6-1 and TRBJ1-3; D gene unclear. The sequence came from a man aged 18-30 years in good health. Sequenced: naive CD4+ T cells sorted from blood. Regarding subset: CD45RA+ positively selected. The CDR3 sequence is CASSPGYGGNTIYF. The CDR3 coding sequence is TGTGCCAGCAGTCCGGGGTACGGTGGAAACACCATATATTTT.